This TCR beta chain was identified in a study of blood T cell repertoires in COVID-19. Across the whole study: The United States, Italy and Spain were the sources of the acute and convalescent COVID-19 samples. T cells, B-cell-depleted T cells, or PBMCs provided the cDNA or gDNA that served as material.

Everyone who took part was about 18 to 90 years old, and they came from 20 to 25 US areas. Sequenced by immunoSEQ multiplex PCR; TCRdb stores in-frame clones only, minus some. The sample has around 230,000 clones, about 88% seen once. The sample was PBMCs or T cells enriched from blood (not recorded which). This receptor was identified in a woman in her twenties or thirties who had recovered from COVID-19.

The CDR3 DNA sequence: TGTGCCAGTAGCCGCAGCAACCCTCAGGCAGGGGGTAAGAGCTATGGCTACACCTTC. This encodes CASSRSNPQAGGKSYGYTF. The rearrangement links TRBV19 to TRBJ1-2, with 7 bases fitting TRBD1. The junction had 23 bases not matched to a gene; V was cut back by 6 bases and J by 4 bases. Germline loops: CDR1 LNHDA, CDR2 SQIVND (reference sequence). The CDR3 totals 19 residues.